These 32 T cell receptor beta chains were all obtained from the same sample, sequenced in a study of blood T cell repertoires in COVID-19. Some clones are missing from TCRdb's copy, which holds only in-frame ones; the method was immunoSEQ multiplex PCR. The sample records around 80,000 clones, over 75% being singletons. Material: peripheral blood. The receptor set was obtained from a man of 80 years or more with acute or convalescent COVID-19.

The gene calls are TRBV29-1 and TRBJ2-1; D possibly corresponds to TRBD1 (5 bases). Germline CDR1 SQVTM, CDR2 ANQGSEA. V was pared by 4 bases and J by 0 bases, with 13 bases between. This CDR3 is 15 amino acids long. The CDR3 protein is CSVGKGLSSYNEQFF. The CDR3 DNA sequence: TGCAGCGTTGGAAAGGGGTTGAGCTCCTACAATGAGCAGTTCTTC.

The rearrangement links TRBV12-3 or TRBV12-4 to TRBJ1-3; TRBD1 matches at 8 bases. The CDR3 has 13 amino acids. Trimming removed 8 bases from V and 10 bases from J; junction bases left unmatched: 10. In DNA, the CDR3 is TGTGCCAGCCTAGCTGCAGGGGGCACGACCATATATTTT. Translation: CASLAAGGTTIYF.

This clone occurred once. The J gene is TRBJ1-1, the V gene TRBV19; a possible D gene is TRBD1 (6 bases). With 7 bases removed from V and 5 bases from J, the gap between germline ends came to 23 bases. Germline lookup yields CDR1 LNHDA and CDR2 SQIVND (reference sequence). The CDR3 runs 16 residues. The CDR3, as DNA: TGTGCCAGTAACCCCAACCATAACAGGGAGGGAACTGAAGCTTTCTTT. It is translated as CASNPNHNREGTEAFF. The whole variable domain, remainder taken from reference TRBV19 and TRBJ1-1, is DGGITQSPKYLFRKEGQNVTLSCEQNLNHDAMYWYRQDPGQGLRLIYYSQIVNDFQKGDIAEGYSVSREKKESFPLTVTSAQKNPTAFYLCASNPNHNREGTEAFFGQGTRLTVV.

This clone was seen only once. The V call is TRBV6-2 or TRBV6-3, the J call TRBJ2-7, with a weak D call TRBD2 (6 bases). V was shortened by 5 bases and J by 4 bases, with 15 bases between the two germline ends. CDR3 size: 14 residues. Germline V CDR1 and CDR2: MNHEY, SVGEGT. CDR3 in amino acids: CASSGGGGSYEQYF. The DNA of the CDR3 is TGTGCCAGCAGTGGGGGAGGTGGCTCTTACGAGCAGTACTTC.

This chain connects TRBV10-2 to TRBJ1-2, with TRBD1 matching over 9 bases. CDR3 length: 16 amino acids. Trimming at V came to 3 bases and at J to 6 bases, leaving 11 bases not matched to a gene. CDR1 is WSHSY and CDR2 is SAAADI in the germline V gene. Here the CDR3 DNA reads TGCGCCAGCAGTGACCAATGGGACAGGGAGAGGAATGGCTACACCTTC. It specifies CASSDQWDRERNGYTF.

The chain combines TRBV2 with TRBJ2-7; 8 nucleotides match TRBD1. Germline V gene lookup returns CDR1 SNHLY and CDR2 FYNNEI. V gave up 6 bases and J gave up 3 bases; unmatched junction bases: 10. The CDR3 sequence is 15 residues long. CDR3 loop: CASSTSGGAIYEQYF. The CDR3, as DNA: TGTGCCAGCAGCACTTCAGGGGGCGCGATCTACGAGCAGTACTTC.

The chain recombines TRBV3-1 (or the pseudogene TRBV3-2) with TRBJ1-1, with 11 nucleotides matching TRBD1. Per the germline V gene, CDR1 is LGHDT and CDR2 is YNNKEL (reference sequence). With V trimmed by 4 bases and J by 5 bases, 6 bases remained unmatched. The CDR3 contains 15 residues. CDR3 sequence (DNA): TGTGCCAGCAGCCGCGGACAGGGGGCGAGGACTGAAGCTTTCTTT. Its translation is CASSRGQGARTEAFF.

In this sample, this clone turned up once. The V and J genes are TRBV4-1 and TRBJ1-6, with 7 nucleotides matching TRBD1. This CDR3 comprises 16 residues. Germline V gene sequence: CDR1 MGHRA, CDR2 YSYEKL. V lost 3 bases to trimming and J lost 1 base; unmatched junction nucleotides: 3. CDR3 loop: CASSQQGVSYNSPLHF. DNA for the CDR3: TGCGCCAGCAGCCAGCAGGGGGTTTCCTATAATTCACCCCTCCACTTT.

This clone appeared once. The chain links TRBV9 to TRBJ2-5, with 7 bases lining up with TRBD2. Germline V gives CDR1 SGDLS, CDR2 YYNGEE. V was pared by 4 bases and J by 5 bases, with 11 bases of the junction left unmatched. This CDR3 contains 15 residues. The CDR3 here is CASSPTSTGLETQYF. The CDR3 DNA reads TGTGCCAGCAGCCCGACTAGCACGGGGCTGGAGACCCAGTACTTC.

The chain joins TRBV10-2 to TRBJ1-4, with D possibly matching TRBD1 (5 bases). Germline V gene sequence: CDR1 WSHSY, CDR2 SAAADI. V lost 6 bases and J lost 8, with 16 bases in between. This CDR3 comprises 14 residues. The CDR3 sequence is CASRDTQAEEKLFF. Here the CDR3 DNA reads TGCGCCAGCAGGGACACCCAAGCAGAAGAAAAACTGTTTTTT.

This chain connects TRBV29-1 to TRBJ1-1, with D perhaps TRBD1 (5 bases). V lost 7 bases to trimming and J lost 1 base, with 10 bases between them. CDR3 length: 12 residues. Germline V lookup: CDR1 SQVTM, CDR2 ANQGSEA. CDR3 DNA sequence: TGCAGCGGGACAAGTGGGAACACTGAAGCTTTCTTT. This sequence encodes CSGTSGNTEAFF.

The V call is TRBV6-1, the J call TRBJ2-3; D is uncertain. V was clipped by 2 bases and J by 1 base, with 4 bases between them. Germline V gene sequence: CDR1 MNHNS, CDR2 SASEGT. The CDR3 sequence is 13 residues long. As DNA, the CDR3 is TGTGCCAGCAGTGAACGTCGCACAGATACGCAGTATTTT. It specifies CASSERRTDTQYF.

J is TRBJ1-6 and V is TRBV6-1; D gene ambiguous. CDR3 length: 13 residues. Per germline, CDR1 MNHNS and CDR2 SASEGT. Trimming removed 2 bases from V and 8 bases from J, with 7 bases in between. Written as DNA, the CDR3 is TGTGCCAGCAGTGAACGGTCGGATTCACCCCTCCACTTT. It specifies CASSERSDSPLHF.

The V call is TRBV7-3, the J call TRBJ2-3, with D possibly matching TRBD2 (5 bases). Germline V gene data show CDR1 as SGHTA and CDR2 as FQGTGA. Trimming stripped 7 bases from V and 2 bases from J, with 13 bases between. CDR3 size: 14 residues. CDR3: CASTSGIPTDTQYF. The CDR3 DNA reads TGTGCCAGCACCTCCGGGATTCCCACAGATACGCAGTATTTT.

V is TRBV18 and J is TRBJ1-1, with 8 bases matching TRBD1. Germline CDR1 and CDR2: KGHSH and LQKENI. The J segment lost 3 bases and the V segment lost 4 bases, leaving 4 bases of the junction unmatched. The length of the CDR3 is 14 residues. The CDR3 DNA reads as TGTGCCAGCTCACTACAGGGGGTGGACACTGAAGCTTTCTTT. Its protein product is CASSLQGVDTEAFF.

The rearrangement joins TRBV7-3 to TRBJ1-3; 8 bases are a match to TRBD1. Germline V gene data show CDR1 as SGHTA and CDR2 as FQGTGA. The junction had 3 bases not matched to a gene; V was cut back by 5 bases and J by 0 bases. CDR3 length equals 15 residues. CDR3: CASSPGGASGNTIYF. Written as DNA, the CDR3 is TGTGCCAGCAGCCCAGGGGGCGCCTCTGGAAACACCATATATTTT. The variable domain in full, completed from reference TRBV7-3 and TRBJ1-3, reads GAGVSQTPSNKVTEKGKYVELRCDPISGHTALYWYRQSLGQGPEFLIYFQGTGAADDSGLPNDRFFAVRPEGSVSTLKIQRTERGDSAVYLCASSPGGASGNTIYFGEGSWLTVV.

This clone came up a few times. The chain is built from TRBV16 and TRBJ1-5; 8 bases are a match to TRBD1. The CDR3 loop spans 15 amino acids. Germline V gene lookup returns CDR1 KGHSY and CDR2 FQNENV. Trimming at V came to 5 bases and at J to 1 base, leaving 4 bases not matched to a gene. The CDR3, as DNA: TGTGCCAGCAGCAAACGGACAGGGAGCAATCAGCCCCAGCATTTT. Protein sequence: CASSKRTGSNQPQHF.

The V call is TRBV5-1, the J call TRBJ2-7; D gene uncertain. The V end lost 0 bases, the J end lost 5 bases, and 12 bases lay between the germline ends. Germline loops: CDR1 SGHRS, CDR2 YFSETQ. The CDR3 runs to 14 residues. CDR3 in DNA: TGCGCCAGCAGCTTGGAGCAGGTAGTAGACGAGCAGTACTTC. Translating gives CASSLEQVVDEQYF.

The genes are TRBV4-1 and TRBJ2-1; TRBD1 agrees at 7 bases. CDR1 is MGHRA, CDR2 YSYEKL, per germline. The CDR3 consists of 14 residues. Trimming took 5 bases from V and 10 from J; bases not matched to a gene: 11. The DNA of the CDR3 is TGCGCCAGCAGCTCCCGGGACAGTAGTGTGGAGCAGTTCTTC. Translation: CASSSRDSSVEQFF.

V usage is TRBV5-4 and J usage is TRBJ2-1; TRBD2 matches 16 bases. V gave up 3 bases and J gave up 1 base; unmatched junction bases: 4. This CDR3 spans 18 amino acids. In germline, CDR1 is SGHNT, CDR2 YYREEE (reference sequence). For the CDR3, the DNA is TGTGCCAGCAGCTCCGGGACTAGCGGGGGGGGTTCCTACAATGAGCAGTTCTTC. Translated, it gives CASSSGTSGGGSYNEQFF. Full variable domain (rest looked up from reference TRBV5-4 and TRBJ2-1): ETGVTQSPTHLIKTRGQQVTLRCSSQSGHNTVSWYQQALGQGPQFIFQYYREEENGRGNFPPRFSGLQFPNYSSELNVNALELDDSALYLCASSSGTSGGGSYNEQFFGPGTRLTVL.

The chain is built from TRBV6-5 and TRBJ1-1, with TRBD1 as a possible D gene (6 bases). V gave up 4 bases and J gave up 4 bases, with 13 bases separating them. The CDR3 runs to 14 residues. From germline, CDR1 is MNHEY and CDR2 SVGAGI. CDR3 amino acids: CASSSTGWVTEAFF. The CDR3 bases are TGTGCCAGCAGTTCGACAGGCTGGGTCACTGAAGCTTTCTTT.

The rearrangement links TRBV4-1 to TRBJ1-2; D is unclear. V shed 0 bases and J shed 1 base, with 6 bases lying between them. CDR1 MGHRA and CDR2 YSYEKL come from the germline V gene. There are 14 residues in the CDR3. CDR3 sequence (DNA): TGCGCCAGCAGCCAAGATCCGGGTAACTATGGCTACACCTTC. It specifies CASSQDPGNYGYTF.

The V call is TRBV5-4, the J call TRBJ1-3, with TRBD1 identical over 8 bases. The CDR3 extends over 15 amino acids. Germline CDR1 reads SGHNT; CDR2 reads YYREEE (reference sequence). J lost 4 bases, V lost 4 bases, and 7 bases had no gene match. DNA of the CDR3: TGTGCCAGCAGCCTCCAGGGGGCGGGCGGAAACACCATATATTTT. It specifies CASSLQGAGGNTIYF.

This clone turned up a few times. This sequence joins TRBV6-5 and TRBJ1-2, with TRBD1 identical over 10 bases. V trimming: 4 bases; J trimming: 7 bases; junction bases outside the gene matches: 12. This CDR3 is 16 amino acids long. Germline assignment: CDR1 MNHEY and CDR2 SVGAGI. The chain's CDR3 is CASSLRGDRGYTGYTF. CDR3 DNA sequence: TGTGCCAGCAGTTTACGGGGGGACAGGGGTTATACTGGCTACACCTTC.

J is TRBJ1-5 and V is TRBV15, with 8 positions matching TRBD1. Germline-derived CDR1 and CDR2 are LNHNV and YYDKDF (reference sequence). Trimming cost V 0 bases and J 1 base; bases outside gene matches: 2. This CDR3 has 16 residues. CDR3 in amino acids: CATSRDRTGSNQPQHF. In DNA, the CDR3 is TGTGCCACCAGCAGAGATCGGACAGGGAGCAATCAGCCCCAGCATTTT.

The chain combines TRBV18 with TRBJ1-2, with 11 bases matching TRBD1. V dropped 6 bases and J dropped 4; count of bases not matched to a gene: 13. This CDR3 spans 17 amino acids. From germline, CDR1 is KGHSH and CDR2 LQKENI. CDR3 protein: CASSETGTGGTLYGYTF. CDR3 bases: TGTGCCAGCTCTGAGACCGGGACAGGGGGAACCCTCTATGGCTACACCTTC.

The CDR3 spells CASSPPTGGNEKLFF. The CDR3 coding sequence is TGTGCCAGCAGCCCTCCGACAGGAGGTAATGAAAAACTGTTTTTT. The gene calls are TRBV3-1 (or the pseudogene TRBV3-2) and TRBJ1-4; TRBD1 is a possible D gene (6 bases). The V end was cut by 4 bases, the J end by 4 bases, with 13 bases between. Per germline, CDR1 LGHDT and CDR2 YNNKEL (reference sequence). This CDR3 comprises 15 residues.

The chain is built from TRBV7-2 and TRBJ1-1; D not certain. Germline V gives CDR1 SGHTA, CDR2 FQGNSA. The V end lost 2 bases, the J end lost 2 bases, and 9 bases lay between the germline ends. This CDR3 is built from 14 residues. CDR3 residues: CASSLSRVNTEAFF. Written as DNA, the CDR3 is TGTGCCAGCAGCTTATCGAGGGTAAACACTGAAGCTTTCTTT.

This clone was observed a single time. V is TRBV6-1 and J is TRBJ1-1; TRBD1 matches at 9 bases. CDR1 and CDR2 (germline): MNHNS, SASEGT. The length of the CDR3 is 19 residues. V lost 4 bases and J lost 5; bases outside the gene matches: 20. The CDR3 is CASSGTGTGKRSGKTEAFF. CDR3 DNA: TGTGCCAGCAGTGGGACCGGGACAGGGAAGAGGAGCGGAAAGACTGAAGCTTTCTTT.

The chain uses TRBV3-1 (or the pseudogene TRBV3-2) and TRBJ2-7, with 15 positions matching TRBD2. V trimming: 4 bases; J trimming: 9 bases; junction bases outside the gene matches: 10. Germline V gives CDR1 LGHDT, CDR2 YNNKEL (reference sequence). This CDR3 comprises 16 residues. CDR3 sequence reads: CASSPQGTSGGQRQYF. The CDR3 coding sequence is TGTGCCAGCAGCCCCCAAGGGACTAGCGGGGGGCAAAGGCAGTACTTC.

The chain joins TRBV7-2 to TRBJ1-2; the D is unclear. This CDR3 has 14 residues. Looked up from germline, CDR1 is SGHTA and CDR2 is FQGNSA. Deletions cut 6 bases from V and 8 bases from J, with 19 bases between. This CDR3 reads CASSTQPGSRGYTF. The CDR3 DNA reads TGTGCCAGCAGTACCCAGCCGGGGTCAAGGGGCTACACCTTC.

The rearrangement uses TRBV6-6 and TRBJ1-1; D is undetermined. This CDR3 is built from 14 residues. CDR1 MNHNY and CDR2 SVGAGI come from the germline V gene (reference sequence). V was pared by 0 bases and J by 4 bases, with 9 bases between. CDR3 loop: CASSYSPEFTEAFF. The DNA of the CDR3 is TGTGCCAGCAGTTACTCGCCAGAATTCACTGAAGCTTTCTTT.